These 7 T cell receptor beta chains were sequenced from one sample in a study of technical replicates of blood from a handful of donors. Data came from immunoSEQ multiplex PCR; TCRdb stores just in-frame clones and leaves some out. The sample shows 85,000 to 100,000 clones, 95% of them seen only once. Sequencing was done on a sample of T cells isolated from PBMCs. The receptors come from a human donor in good health.

The chain joins TRBV6-5 to TRBJ2-5; 8 positions agree with TRBD1. V trimming: 3 bases; J trimming: 5 bases; junction bases outside the gene matches: 5. The CDR3 runs 14 residues. CDR1 is MNHEY and CDR2 is SVGAGI in the germline V gene. CDR3 amino acids: CASSYGQGGETQYF. The CDR3 region has the DNA TGTGCCAGCAGTTATGGACAGGGTGGCGAGACCCAGTACTTC.

The chain couples TRBV9 to TRBJ2-3; the match to TRBD2 covers 14 bases. This CDR3 has 20 amino acids. V lost 4 bases to trimming and J lost 1 base; unmatched junction nucleotides: 14. The germline gives CDR1 SGDLS, CDR2 YYNGEE. CDR3 nucleotides: TGTGCCAGCAGCCCCCGGGGACTAGCGGGAGCGCGTCTCGGCACAGATACGCAGTATTTT. As protein: CASSPRGLAGARLGTDTQYF.

The chain couples TRBV4-2 to TRBJ2-2; TRBD1 might be the D (8 bases). Between the trimmed V and J ends, which lost 4 bases and 8 bases, there was a span of 20 bases. The V gene's germline CDR1 is LGHNA and CDR2 YNFKEQ. This CDR3 has 16 amino acids. Written as DNA, the CDR3 is TGTGCCAGCAGCCCTAACAGGGGGGGTTTGGTAGGGGAGCTGTTTTTT. Translating gives CASSPNRGGLVGELFF.

The chain combines TRBV20-1 with TRBJ1-4, with no clear D. The CDR3 has 11 amino acids. Per the germline V gene, CDR1 is DFQATT and CDR2 is SNEGSKA (reference sequence). Trimming left V 3 bases short and J 5 bases short, with 4 bases between. Here the CDR3 DNA reads TGCAGTGCTAGGAGGAATGAAAAACTGTTTTTT. The encoded protein is CSARRNEKLFF.

This chain joins TRBV10-3 and TRBJ1-2, with D maybe TRBD1 (5 bases). The CDR3 loop spans 15 amino acids. Trimming took 3 bases from V and 5 from J, leaving 16 bases between them. Germline lookup yields CDR1 ENHRY and CDR2 SYGVKD. The CDR3, as DNA: TGTGCCATCAGTGATAATATCGACAGCTTTTATGGCTACACCTTC. It translates to CAISDNIDSFYGYTF.

The rearrangement uses TRBV2 and TRBJ2-6; D might be TRBD2 (6 bases). In germline, CDR1 is SNHLY, CDR2 FYNNEI. The CDR3 contains 19 residues. V was trimmed by 7 bases and J by 0 bases, leaving 22 bases between them. CDR3 in amino acids: CASIPITGGDRSGANVLTF. DNA of the CDR3: TGTGCCAGCATACCAATTACAGGAGGGGACCGCTCTGGGGCCAACGTCCTGACTTTC.

V gene TRBV9 combines with J gene TRBJ2-3, with D perhaps TRBD1 (5 bases). The CDR3 length is 19 residues. The V end lost 0 bases, the J end lost 1 base, and 21 bases lay between the germline ends. From germline, CDR1 is SGDLS and CDR2 YYNGEE. CDR3 amino acids: CASSVVKVLAEGGTDTQYF. The CDR3 DNA reads TGTGCCAGCAGCGTAGTCAAGGTATTGGCCGAAGGGGGCACAGATACGCAGTATTTT.